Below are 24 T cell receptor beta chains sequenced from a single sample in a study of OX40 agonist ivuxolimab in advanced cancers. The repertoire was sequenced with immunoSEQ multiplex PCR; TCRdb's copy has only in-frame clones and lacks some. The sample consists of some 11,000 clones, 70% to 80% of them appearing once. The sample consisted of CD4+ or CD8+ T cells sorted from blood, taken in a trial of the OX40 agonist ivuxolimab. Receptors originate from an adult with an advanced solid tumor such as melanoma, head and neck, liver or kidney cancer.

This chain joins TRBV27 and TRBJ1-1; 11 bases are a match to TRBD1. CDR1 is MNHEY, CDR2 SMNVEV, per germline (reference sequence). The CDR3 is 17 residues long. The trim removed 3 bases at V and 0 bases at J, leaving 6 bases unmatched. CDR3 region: CASSFGQGAPLNTEAFF. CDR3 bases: TGTGCCAGCAGTTTCGGACAGGGGGCTCCCTTGAACACTGAAGCTTTCTTT.

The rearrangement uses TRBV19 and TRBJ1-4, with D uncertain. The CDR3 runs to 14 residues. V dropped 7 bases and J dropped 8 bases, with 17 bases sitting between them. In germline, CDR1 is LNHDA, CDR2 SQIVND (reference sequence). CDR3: CASKEIGYVEKLFF. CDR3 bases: TGTGCCAGTAAGGAAATCGGGTACGTGGAAAAACTGTTTTTT.

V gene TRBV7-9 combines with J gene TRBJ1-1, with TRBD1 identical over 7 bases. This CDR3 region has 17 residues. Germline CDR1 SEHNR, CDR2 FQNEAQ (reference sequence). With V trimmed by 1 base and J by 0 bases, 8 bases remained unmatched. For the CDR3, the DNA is TGTGCCAGCAGCTTAGAATCCGTCACAGGGGTGAACACTGAAGCTTTCTTT. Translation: CASSLESVTGVNTEAFF.

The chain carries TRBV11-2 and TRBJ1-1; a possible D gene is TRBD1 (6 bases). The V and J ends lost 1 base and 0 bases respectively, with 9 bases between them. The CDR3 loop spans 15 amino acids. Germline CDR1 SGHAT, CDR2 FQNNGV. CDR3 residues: CASSLGQALNTEAFF. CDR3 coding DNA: TGTGCCAGCAGCTTAGGACAGGCGTTGAACACTGAAGCTTTCTTT.

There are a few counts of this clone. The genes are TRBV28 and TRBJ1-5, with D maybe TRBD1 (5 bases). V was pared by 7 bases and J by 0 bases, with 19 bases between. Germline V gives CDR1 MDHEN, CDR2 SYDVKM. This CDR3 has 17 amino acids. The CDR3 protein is CASTHRGGGSSNQPQHF. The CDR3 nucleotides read TGTGCCAGCACCCACCGAGGTGGGGGAAGTAGCAATCAGCCCCAGCATTTT.

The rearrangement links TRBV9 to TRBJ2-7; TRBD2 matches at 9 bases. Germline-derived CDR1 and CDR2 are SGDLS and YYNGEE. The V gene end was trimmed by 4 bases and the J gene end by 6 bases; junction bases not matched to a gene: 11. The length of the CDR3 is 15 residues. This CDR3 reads CASSLDVGLASEQYF. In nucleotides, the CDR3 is TGTGCCAGCAGCTTAGACGTGGGACTAGCTTCCGAGCAGTACTTC.

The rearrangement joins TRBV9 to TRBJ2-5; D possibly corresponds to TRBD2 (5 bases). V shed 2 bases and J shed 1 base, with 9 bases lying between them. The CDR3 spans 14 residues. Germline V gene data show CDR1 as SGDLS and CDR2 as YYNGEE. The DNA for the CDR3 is TGTGCCAGCAGCGTCTGGGAGACCCAAGAGACCCAGTACTTC. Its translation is CASSVWETQETQYF.

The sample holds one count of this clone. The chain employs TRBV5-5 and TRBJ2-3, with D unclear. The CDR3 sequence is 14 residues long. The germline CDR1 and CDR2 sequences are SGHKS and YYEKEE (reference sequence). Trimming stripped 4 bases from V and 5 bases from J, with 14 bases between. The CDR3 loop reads CASSPSEAVDTQYF. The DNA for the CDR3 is TGTGCCAGCAGCCCCTCGGAAGCCGTAGATACGCAGTATTTT.

The CDR3 region has the DNA TGTGCCAGCAGCTTCATCACGGGGAACACTGAAGCTTTCTTT. Translated: CASSFITGNTEAFF. This chain uses TRBV7-2 with TRBJ1-1, with D unclear. The CDR3 sequence is 14 residues long. The V gene's germline CDR1 is SGHTA and CDR2 FQGNSA. The V end was cut by 3 bases, the J end by 1 base, with 9 bases between.

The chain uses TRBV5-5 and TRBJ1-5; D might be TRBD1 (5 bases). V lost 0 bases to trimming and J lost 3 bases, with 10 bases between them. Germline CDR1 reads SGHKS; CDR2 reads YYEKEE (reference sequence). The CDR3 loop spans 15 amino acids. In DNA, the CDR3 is TGTGCCAGCAGCTTGGAGCCGGGGCTCAATCAGCCCCAGCATTTT. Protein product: CASSLEPGLNQPQHF.

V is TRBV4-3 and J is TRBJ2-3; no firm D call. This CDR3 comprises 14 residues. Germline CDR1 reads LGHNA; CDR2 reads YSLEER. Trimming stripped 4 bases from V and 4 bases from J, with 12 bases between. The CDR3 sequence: CASSPRAQADTQYF. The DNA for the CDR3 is TGCGCCAGCAGCCCAAGGGCCCAGGCAGATACGCAGTATTTT.

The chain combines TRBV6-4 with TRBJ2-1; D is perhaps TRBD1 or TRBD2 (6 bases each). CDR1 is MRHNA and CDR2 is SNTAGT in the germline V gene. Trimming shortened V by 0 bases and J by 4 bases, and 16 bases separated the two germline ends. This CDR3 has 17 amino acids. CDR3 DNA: TGTGCCAGCAGTGACTCCCCTGATGGGGGGCGGTACAATGAGCAGTTCTTC. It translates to CASSDSPDGGRYNEQFF.

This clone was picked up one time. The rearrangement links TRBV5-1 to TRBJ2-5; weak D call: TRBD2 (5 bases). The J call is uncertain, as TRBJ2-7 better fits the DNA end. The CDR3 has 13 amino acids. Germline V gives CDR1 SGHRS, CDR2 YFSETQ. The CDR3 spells CASRDSLSYEQYF. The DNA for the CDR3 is TGCGCCAGCAGGGACTCCCTCTCGTACGAGCAGTACTTC.

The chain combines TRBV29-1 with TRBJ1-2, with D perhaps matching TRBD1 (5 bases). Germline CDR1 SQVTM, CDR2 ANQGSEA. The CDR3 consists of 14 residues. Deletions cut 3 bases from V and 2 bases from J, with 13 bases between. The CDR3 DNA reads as TGCAGCGTTGACCTTGCGACAGACAACTATGGCTACACCTTC. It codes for CSVDLATDNYGYTF.

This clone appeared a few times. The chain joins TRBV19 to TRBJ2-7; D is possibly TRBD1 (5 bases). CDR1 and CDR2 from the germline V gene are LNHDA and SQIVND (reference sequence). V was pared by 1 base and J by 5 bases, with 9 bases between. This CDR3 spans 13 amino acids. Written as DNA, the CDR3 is TGTGCCAGTAGTATAGTCCAGGGCGACGAGCAGTACTTC. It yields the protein CASSIVQGDEQYF.

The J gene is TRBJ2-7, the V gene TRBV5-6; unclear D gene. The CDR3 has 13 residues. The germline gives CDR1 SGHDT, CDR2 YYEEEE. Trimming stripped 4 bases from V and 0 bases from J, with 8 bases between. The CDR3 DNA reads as TGTGCCAGCAGCATTCATAGCTCCTACGAGCAGTACTTC. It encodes CASSIHSSYEQYF. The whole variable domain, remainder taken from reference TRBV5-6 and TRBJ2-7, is DAGVTQSPTHLIKTRGQQVTLRCSPKSGHDTVSWYQQALGQGPQFIFQYYEEEERQRGNFPDRFSGHQFPNYSSELNVNALLLGDSALYLCASSIHSSYEQYFGPGTRLTVT.

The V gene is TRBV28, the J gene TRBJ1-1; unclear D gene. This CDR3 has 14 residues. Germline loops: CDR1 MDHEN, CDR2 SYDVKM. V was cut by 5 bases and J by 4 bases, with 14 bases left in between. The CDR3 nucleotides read TGTGCCAGCAGTCGGAGTTGGGCAGGCACTGAAGCTTTCTTT. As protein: CASSRSWAGTEAFF.

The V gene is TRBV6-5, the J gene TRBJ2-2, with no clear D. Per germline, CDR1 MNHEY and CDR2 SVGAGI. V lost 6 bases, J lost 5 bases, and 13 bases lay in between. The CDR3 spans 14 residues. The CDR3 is CASSPWGWTGELFF. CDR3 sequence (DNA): TGTGCCAGCAGCCCATGGGGTTGGACCGGGGAGCTGTTTTTT.

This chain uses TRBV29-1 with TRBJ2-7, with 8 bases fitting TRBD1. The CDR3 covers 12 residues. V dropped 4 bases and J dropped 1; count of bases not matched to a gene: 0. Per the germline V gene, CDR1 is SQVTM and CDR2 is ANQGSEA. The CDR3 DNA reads TGCAGCGTTGGGACAGGGTCCTACGAGCAGTACTTC. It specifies CSVGTGSYEQYF.

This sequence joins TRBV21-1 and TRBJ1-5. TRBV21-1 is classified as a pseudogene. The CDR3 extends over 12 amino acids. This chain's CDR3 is CASNGLGQPQHF. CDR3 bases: TGTGCCAGCAACGGACTAGGCCAGCCCCAGCATTTT.

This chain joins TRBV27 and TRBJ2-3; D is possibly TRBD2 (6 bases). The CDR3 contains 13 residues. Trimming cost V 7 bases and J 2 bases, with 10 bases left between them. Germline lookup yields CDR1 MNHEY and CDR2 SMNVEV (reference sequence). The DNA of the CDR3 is TGTGCCAGCACGCCGGGGGTCACAGATACGCAGTATTTT. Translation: CASTPGVTDTQYF.

The DNA for the CDR3 is TGTGCCAGCAGCTTAATGGGGCCGAACTCTGGGGCCAACGTCCTGACTTTC. Amino acids: CASSLMGPNSGANVLTF. J is TRBJ2-6 and V is TRBV7-3, with D maybe TRBD1 (5 bases). CDR1 SGHTA and CDR2 FQGTGA come from the germline V gene. V gave up 1 base and J gave up 0 bases, with 10 bases separating them. This CDR3 region has 17 residues.

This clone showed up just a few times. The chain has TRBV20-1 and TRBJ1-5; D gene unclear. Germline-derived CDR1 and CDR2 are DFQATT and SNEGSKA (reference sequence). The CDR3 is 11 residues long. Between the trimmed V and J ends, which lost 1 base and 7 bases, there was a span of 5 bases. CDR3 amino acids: CSARGEQPQHF. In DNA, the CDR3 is TGCAGTGCTAGAGGGGAACAGCCCCAGCATTTT.

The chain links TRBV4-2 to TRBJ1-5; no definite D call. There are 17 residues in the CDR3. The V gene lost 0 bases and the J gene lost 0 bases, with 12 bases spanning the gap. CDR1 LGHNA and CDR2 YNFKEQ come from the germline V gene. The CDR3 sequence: CASSQEFPGNSNQPQHF. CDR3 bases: TGTGCCAGCAGCCAAGAATTTCCCGGGAATAGCAATCAGCCCCAGCATTTT.